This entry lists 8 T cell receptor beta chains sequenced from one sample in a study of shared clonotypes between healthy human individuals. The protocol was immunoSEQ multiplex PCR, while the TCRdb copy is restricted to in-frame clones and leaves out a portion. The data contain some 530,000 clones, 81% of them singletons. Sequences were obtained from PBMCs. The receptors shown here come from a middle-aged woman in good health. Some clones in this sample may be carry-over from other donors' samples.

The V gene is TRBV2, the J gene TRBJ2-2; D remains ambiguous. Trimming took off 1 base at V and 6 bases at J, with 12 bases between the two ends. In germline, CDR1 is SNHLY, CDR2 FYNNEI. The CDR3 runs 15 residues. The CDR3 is CASSEVGSRPGELFF. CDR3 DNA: TGTGCCAGCAGTGAAGTTGGTAGCCGACCCGGGGAGCTGTTTTTT.

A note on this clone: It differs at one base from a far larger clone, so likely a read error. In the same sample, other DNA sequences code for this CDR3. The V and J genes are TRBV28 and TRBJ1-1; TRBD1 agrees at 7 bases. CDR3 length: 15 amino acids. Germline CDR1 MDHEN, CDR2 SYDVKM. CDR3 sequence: CASRGDIGGGSEAFF. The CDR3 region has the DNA TGTGCCAGCAGGGGGGATATAGGGGGCGGATCTGAAGCTTTCTTC.

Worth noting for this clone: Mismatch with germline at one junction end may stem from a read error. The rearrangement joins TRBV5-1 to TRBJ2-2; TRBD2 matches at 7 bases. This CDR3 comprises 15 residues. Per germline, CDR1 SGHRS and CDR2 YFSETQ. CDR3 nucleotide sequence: TGCGCCCGCAGCTGGGGGGGAACAGGCACCGGGGAGCTGTTTTTT. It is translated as CARSWGGTGTGELFF. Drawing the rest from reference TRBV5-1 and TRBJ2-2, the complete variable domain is KAGVTQTPRYLIKTRGQQVTLSCSPISGHRSVSWYQQTPGQGLQFLFEYFSETQRNKGNFPGRFSGRQFSNSRSEMNVSTLELGDSALYLCARSWGGTGTGELFFGEGSRLTVL.

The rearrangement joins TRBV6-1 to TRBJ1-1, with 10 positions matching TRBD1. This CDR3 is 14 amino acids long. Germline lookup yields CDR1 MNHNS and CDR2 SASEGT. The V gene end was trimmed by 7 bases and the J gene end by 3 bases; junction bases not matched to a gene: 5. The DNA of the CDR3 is TGTGCCAGCATCGGGACAGGGGCGGACACTGAAGCTTTCTTT. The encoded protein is CASIGTGADTEAFF.

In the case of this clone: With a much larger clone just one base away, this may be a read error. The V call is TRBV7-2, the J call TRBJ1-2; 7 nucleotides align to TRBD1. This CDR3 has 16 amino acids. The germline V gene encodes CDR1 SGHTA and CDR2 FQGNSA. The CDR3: CAGSPRPTGAHYGYTF. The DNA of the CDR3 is TGTGCCGGCAGTCCAAGGCCAACAGGGGCGCACTATGGCTACACCTTC.

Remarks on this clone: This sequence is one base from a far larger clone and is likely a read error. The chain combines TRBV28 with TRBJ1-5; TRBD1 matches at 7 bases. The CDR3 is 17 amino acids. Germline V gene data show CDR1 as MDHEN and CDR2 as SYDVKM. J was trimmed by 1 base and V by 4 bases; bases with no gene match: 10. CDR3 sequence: CASSWTAYRGSNQPQHF. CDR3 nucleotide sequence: TGTGCCAGCAGTTGGACTGCGTACAGGGGAAGCAATCAGCCCCAGCATTTT.

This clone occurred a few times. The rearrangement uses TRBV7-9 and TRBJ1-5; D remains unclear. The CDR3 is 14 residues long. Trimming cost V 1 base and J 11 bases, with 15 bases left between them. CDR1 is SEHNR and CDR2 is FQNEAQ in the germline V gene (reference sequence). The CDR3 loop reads CASSLGPMGTSQHF. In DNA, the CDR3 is TGTGCCAGCAGCTTAGGCCCCATGGGTACGTCCCAGCATTTT.

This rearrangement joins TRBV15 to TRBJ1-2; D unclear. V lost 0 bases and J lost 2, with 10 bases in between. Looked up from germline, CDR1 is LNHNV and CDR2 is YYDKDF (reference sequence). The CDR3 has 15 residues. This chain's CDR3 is CATSRDLGGNYGYTF. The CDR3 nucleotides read TGTGCCACCAGCAGAGATCTCGGAGGGAACTATGGCTACACCTTC.